Listed below are T cell receptor beta chains from one sample, sequenced in a study of chemoradiotherapy in HPV16-positive cancers. Using immunoSEQ multiplex PCR, the repertoire was profiled, and TCRdb retains in-frame clones only, with some absent. Of 9,500 to 11,000 clones listed, around 70% were seen once; the top ten hold over 35%. Sampling was performed from a patient who underwent chemoradiotherapy. Every receptor here comes from a human donor with HPV-associated anogenital cancer. Each CDR3 is given with its conserved first and last residue. Fields, in order: J gene, clone size, D gene, V gene, CDR3 protein, CDR3 DNA. The D gene is left open where the match is weak. Size values are once, few and many counts, or a class for expanded clones, and some rows have none.

TRBJ1-2 NA NA TRBV14 CASSRHLTANYGYTF TGTGCCAGCAGCCGCCATTTGACAGCGAACTATGGCTACACCTTC
TRBJ2-7 NA NA TRBV5-1 CASSLVTGRVDYEQYF TGCGCCAGCAGCTTGGTTACAGGGAGGGTGGACTACGAGCAGTACTTC
TRBJ1-5 NA NA TRBV19 CASSGPYQPQHF TGTGCCAGTAGTGGACCCTATCAGCCCCAGCATTTT
TRBJ2-5 NA NA TRBV4-3 CASSQDQHGQETQYF TGCGCCAGCAGCCAAGATCAGCACGGCCAAGAGACCCAGTACTTC
TRBJ2-1 NA TRBD2 TRBV7-2 CATEMGLAGYNEQFF TGTGCAACCGAGATGGGACTAGCGGGTTACAATGAGCAGTTCTTC
TRBJ1-2 NA NA TRBV6-1 CASNRREIYGYTF TGTGCCAGCAACCGGAGGGAAATTTATGGCTACACCTTC
TRBJ2-5 NA NA TRBV9 CASSEDNQETQYF TGTGCCAGCAGCGAGGACAACCAAGAGACCCAGTACTTC
TRBJ1-2 NA TRBD1 TRBV19 CASSRTGGAPTNYGYTF TGTGCCAGTAGTAGAACAGGGGGAGCCCCCACTAACTATGGCTACACCTTC
TRBJ1-1 once TRBD1 TRBV6-5 CASSYLQGGGTEAFF TGTGCCAGCAGTTACCTACAGGGGGGGGGCACTGAAGCTTTCTTT
TRBJ1-1 NA NA TRBV29-1 CSVETDMNTEAFF TGCAGCGTGGAGACAGACATGAACACTGAAGCTTTCTTT
TRBJ1-4 once NA TRBV7-9 CASTDRGGVNEKLFF TGTGCCAGCACCGACAGAGGGGGGGTCAATGAAAAACTGTTTTTT
TRBJ1-1 medium-sized NA TRBV27 CASSFDRTEAFF TGTGCCAGCAGTTTCGACAGGACTGAAGCTTTCTTT
TRBJ2-7 hyperexpanded NA TRBV5-6 CASSLWGPPYEQYF TGTGCCAGCAGCCTCTGGGGTCCTCCCTACGAGCAGTACTTC
TRBJ2-4 NA NA TRBV30 CAWSLQLAKNIQYF TGTGCCTGGAGTCTCCAGTTGGCCAAAAACATTCAGTACTTC
TRBJ1-1 NA TRBD1 TRBV29-1 CSVKDRDTEAFF TGCAGCGTAAAGGACAGGGACACTGAAGCTTTCTTT
TRBJ2-7 few TRBD1 TRBV6-1 CASSEAHRGQNEQYF TGTGCCAGCAGTGAAGCCCACAGGGGGCAGAACGAGCAGTACTTC